This section outlines one TCR beta chain sequence together with its context. Assay used: immunoSEQ multiplex PCR; TCRdb lists only in-frame clones, some missing. The sample holds tens of thousands of clones, approximately 92% seen once. The sample is drawn from a study of T cell changes during pregnancy in multiple sclerosis. Between the trimmed V and J ends, which lost 3 bases and 0 bases, there was a span of 18 bases. CDR3 length: 18 residues. The V gene's germline CDR1 is MGHRA and CDR2 YSYEKL. The chain has TRBV4-1 and TRBJ2-4; D might be TRBD1 (6 bases). The sample consisted of CD8+ T cells from peripheral blood mononuclear cells, taken in the third trimester of pregnancy. The clonotype originates from a female donor in good health, enrolled as a control in a pregnancy study. CDR3 sequence reads: CASSHSVGALLAKNIQYF. CDR3 nucleotide sequence: TGCGCCAGCAGCCACTCGGTGGGGGCGCTTCTAGCCAAAAACATTCAGTACTTC.